The subject of this entry is one TCR beta chain. The data stem from a study of blood T cell repertoires in COVID-19. The wider study: COVID-19 samples collected from the United States, Italy and Spain covered acute and convalescent phases. Nucleic acid was either cDNA or gDNA, and it came from T cells, B-cell-depleted T cells, or PBMCs.

The V gene's germline CDR1 is MNHEY and CDR2 SVGAGI. The ends lost 8 bases at V and 4 bases at J; junction bases unmatched: 8. CDR3 length equals 15 residues. The authors' processing: Amplification of reference gene primers was used by the study to estimate nucleated cell counts. Sequencing was performed with immunoSEQ multiplex PCR; in TCRdb, only in-frame clones are kept and a portion is missing. The V and J calls and the clone size are those of that table, but D and trimming were determined from the DNA. The sample shows tens of thousands of clones, about nine tenths of them seen only once. The sequenced material came from peripheral blood. The chain couples TRBV6-5 to TRBJ2-3, with 11 bases lining up with TRBD2. This clonotype was obtained from a woman in her thirties or forties with active COVID-19. The CDR3 here is CASQIAGGLSDTQYF. The CDR3 DNA is TGTGCCAGCCAGATAGCGGGGGGGCTTTCAGATACGCAGTATTTT.